This T cell receptor beta chain derives from a study of human T cells and chemical hapten exposure. Study as a whole: The variation in per-sample TCR yields arose mainly from small differences in pooled library volumes.

The CDR3 has 14 amino acids. CDR1 and CDR2 from the germline V gene are MDHEN and SYDVKM. The V and J ends lost 10 bases and 4 bases, in that order; junction bases with no gene match: 12. This clonotype was counted only a few times. Its matching antigen is unknown. The library labeled individual cDNA molecules by adding unique molecular identifiers to them. TCRdb fed the reads into MiXCR, producing one record per CDR3 protein. The sample records about 120,000 distinct CDR3 sequences, around 9% being singletons. Unseparated into fractions, whole blood served as the source from which total RNA was extracted. Findings of the study overall: Those TCRs sitting above 1 in 1000 frequency stayed the same with DPC sensitization.

The source is a human donor in good health. Some clones in this sample may be carry-over from other donors' samples. The chain employs TRBV28 and TRBJ1-2; 7 bases align to TRBD1. Sequences were obtained from whole blood. CDR3 protein: CATRMTGPLYGYTF. DNA of the CDR3: TGTGCCACCAGAATGACAGGGCCCCTCTATGGCTACACCTTC.